This T cell receptor beta chain was captured in a study of blood T cell repertoires in COVID-19. The CDR3 has 18 residues. The V and J ends lost 10 bases and 1 base, in that order; junction bases with no gene match: 15. CDR1 is MNHEY and CDR2 is SMNVEV in the germline V gene (reference sequence). Original processing methods: Nucleated cell counts were estimated from reference gene primer amplification. TCRdb keeps only in-frame clones here, not all; method: immunoSEQ multiplex PCR. The V and J calls and clone size come from that table; D and trimming were worked out from the DNA. The table has about 220,000 clones, around 88% seen once.

The specimen was PBMCs or T cells enriched from blood (not recorded which). The chain joins TRBV27 to TRBJ2-7; 14 bases match TRBD2. This clonotype originated in a woman in her 50s with acute COVID-19. In DNA form, the CDR3 reads TGTGCCACCAGGGTGCGGGGACTAGCGGGAGCAGGTTCCTACGAGCAGTACTTC. Its protein product is CATRVRGLAGAGSYEQYF.